This T cell receptor (beta chain) was identified during a study of blood T cell repertoires in COVID-19. Method: immunoSEQ multiplex PCR; TCRdb's copy keeps in-frame clones and lacks some. The table lists fewer than 200,000 clones, more than 65% of them singletons. The V gene lost 3 bases and the J gene lost 4 bases, with 10 bases spanning the gap. The CDR3 loop spans 13 amino acids. CDR1 and CDR2 from the germline V gene are GTSNPN and SVGIG (reference sequence). Symptom resolution, clearance, or two negative PCRs marked the recovered donors of Cohort 3. The V gene is TRBV30, the J gene TRBJ1-5, with D perhaps TRBD1 (5 bases). Sequencing was carried out using PBMCs or T cells enriched from blood (not recorded which). The TCR was taken from a man aged 60-69 years who had recovered from COVID-19. The CDR3 here is CAWRQDSNQPQHF. In DNA form, the CDR3 reads TGTGCCTGGAGACAGGATTCTAATCAGCCCCAGCATTTT.